Listed below are T cell receptor beta chains from one sample, sequenced in a study of blood T cells in healthy people across ages. TCRdb re-called the 5' RACE reads with MiXCR, one entry per CDR3 protein. Of 450,000 to 700,000 distinct CDR3 sequences listed, approximately 25% were seen once; the top ten hold about a fifth. Sequencing was performed on blood. The origin of the receptors is a woman in her 70s in good health. The CDR3 runs from the conserved cysteine through the conserved F or W. A D gene is named only where the DNA matches it firmly. Rows may omit the clone size; those that give it use once, few, many or a size class.

j_call | clone_size | d_call | v_call | cdr3_nt | cdr3_aa
TRBJ2-2 | - | - | TRBV9 | TGTGCCAGCAGCGTAATGTCGGTGACCACCGGGGAGCTGTTTTTT | CASSVMSVTTGELFF
TRBJ2-1 | - | - | TRBV3-1 | TGTGCCAGCAGCCAAGCCAGGGGCGGACCCAATGAGCAGTTCTTC | CASSQARGGPNEQFF
TRBJ2-5 | few | - | TRBV7-2 | TGTGCCAGCAGTCGTACTAGTCCAGAGACCCAGTACTTC | CASSRTSPETQYF
TRBJ2-4 | once | TRBD1 | TRBV7-8 | TGTGCCAGCAGCTCCCGACAGGGGGCAGCATCCTCTCTAGCCAAAAACATTCAGTACTTC | CASSSRQGAASSLAKNIQYF
TRBJ2-3 | - | - | TRBV3-1 | TGTGCCAGCAGCCGGGGACTTTACACAGATACGCAGTATTTT | CASSRGLYTDTQYF
TRBJ1-2 | - | - | TRBV4-2 | TGTGCCAGCAGCCAAGGAGAGCCGGCCCTTTATGGTGGCTACACCTTC | CASSQGEPALYGGYTF
TRBJ1-2 | - | - | TRBV19 | TGTGCCAGTAGTATAGGAGGACCCGACAGGGGCTACACCTTC | CASSIGGPDRGYTF
TRBJ1-5 | - | - | TRBV12-3/TRBV12-4 | TGTGCCAGCAGACCTACAGGGCCTAGCAATCAGCCCCAGCATTTT | CASRPTGPSNQPQHF
TRBJ1-4 | many | TRBD1 | TRBV7-9 | TGTGCCAGCTCGGCAGGGGGCTCTAATGAAAAACTGTTTTTT | CASSAGGSNEKLFF
TRBJ1-1 | many | TRBD1 | TRBV9 | TGTGCCAGCAGCGTAGGGGACAGAGAGACCAACACTGAAGCTTTCTTT | CASSVGDRETNTEAFF
TRBJ1-5 | - | - | TRBV20-1 | TGCAGTGCTAGAACTGACCCGAATCAGCCCCAGCATTTT | CSARTDPNQPQHF
TRBJ1-3 | - | TRBD1 | TRBV28 | TGTGCCAGCAGTGGGGACAGCTCTGGAAACACCATATATTTT | CASSGDSSGNTIYF
TRBJ2-3 | few | TRBD1 | TRBV29-1 | TGCAGCGCCAGGGGGCGGACAGATACGCAGTATTTT | CSARGRTDTQYF
TRBJ1-5 | - | TRBD1 | TRBV6-6 | TGTGCCAGCAGTTACCCCCAGGGGGCAGGCAATCAGCCCCAGCATTTT | CASSYPQGAGNQPQHF
TRBJ2-5 | - | - | TRBV20-1 | TGCAGTGCGGGTTGGGGGTCCGGGACCCAGTACTTC | CSAGWGSGTQYF
TRBJ2-7 | - | TRBD2 | TRBV11-3 | TGTGCCAGCAGCGCCCTACTAGCGGGGGTTTACAATGAGCAGCTCTTC | CASSALLAGVYNEQLF
TRBJ2-2 | - | TRBD1 | TRBV5-1 | TGCGCCAGCACCGCCCGAACAGGGGGCCTGAACACCGGGGAGCTGTTTTTT | CASTARTGGLNTGELFF
TRBJ2-5 | - | - | TRBV5-1 | TGCGCCAGCAGTTTAGGACAGACGATGGAGGAGACCCAGTACTTC | CASSLGQTMEETQYF